This is a list of T cell receptor beta chains from one sample in a study of PD-L1 blockade in urothelial cancer. The table came from immunoSEQ multiplex PCR; TCRdb's copy has only in-frame clones and leaves some out. The sample holds 95,000 to 100,000 clones, over 75% seen once. The sequencing used PBMCs, collected around atezolizumab (anti-PD-L1) treatment. All receptors come from a man aged 60 to 69 with urothelial cancer. Both conserved end residues are trimmed from each CDR3.

TRBJ2-7 | TRBV7-2 | ASSLVAGGSYEQY
TRBJ1-1 | TRBV19 | ASTPGQANTEAF
TRBJ1-5 | TRBV6-5 | ASRKLQGSNQPQH
TRBJ1-5 | TRBV28 | ASSLSGGRPQH
TRBJ2-3 | TRBV10-1 | ASTAGPDPTDTQY
TRBJ2-7 | TRBV28 | ASEGPGEQY
TRBJ2-7 | TRBV28 | ASSVISTGAYEQY
TRBJ2-1 | TRBV6-5 | ASATGGAGYNEQF
TRBJ2-7 | TRBV6-5 | ASSSGTGHSYEQY
TRBJ2-7 | TRBV27 | ASSSKRAGDPYEQY
TRBJ1-3 | TRBV29-1 | SVAGTGSSGNTIY
TRBJ1-5 | TRBV11-2 | ASSSGLYGPQH
TRBJ2-3 | TRBV7-8 | ASSFYAGRTDTQY
TRBJ2-5 | TRBV7-2 | ASSLGGWQTQY
TRBJ2-1 | TRBV7-3 | ASRKQGGPYNEQF
TRBJ2-5 | TRBV5-5 | ASITGGNQETQY